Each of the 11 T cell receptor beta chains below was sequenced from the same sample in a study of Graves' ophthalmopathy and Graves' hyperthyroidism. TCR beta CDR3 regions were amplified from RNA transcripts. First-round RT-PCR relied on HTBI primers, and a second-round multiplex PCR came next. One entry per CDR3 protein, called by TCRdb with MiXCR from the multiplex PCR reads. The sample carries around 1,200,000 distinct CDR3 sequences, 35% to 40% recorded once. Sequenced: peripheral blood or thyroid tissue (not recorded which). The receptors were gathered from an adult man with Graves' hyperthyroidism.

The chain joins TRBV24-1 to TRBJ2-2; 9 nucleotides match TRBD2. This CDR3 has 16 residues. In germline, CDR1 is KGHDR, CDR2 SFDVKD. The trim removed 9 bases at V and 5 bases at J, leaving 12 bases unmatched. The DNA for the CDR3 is TGTGCCACCCAACCTGTGACTAGCGGCCAGACCGGGGAGCTGTTTTTT. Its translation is CATQPVTSGQTGELFF.

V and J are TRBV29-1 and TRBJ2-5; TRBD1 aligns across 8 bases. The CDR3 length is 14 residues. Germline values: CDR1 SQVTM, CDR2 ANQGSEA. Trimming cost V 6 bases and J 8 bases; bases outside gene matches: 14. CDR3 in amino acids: CSVSGQDTKRTQYF. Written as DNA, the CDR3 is TGCAGCGTCTCGGGACAGGATACCAAGAGAACCCAGTACTTC.

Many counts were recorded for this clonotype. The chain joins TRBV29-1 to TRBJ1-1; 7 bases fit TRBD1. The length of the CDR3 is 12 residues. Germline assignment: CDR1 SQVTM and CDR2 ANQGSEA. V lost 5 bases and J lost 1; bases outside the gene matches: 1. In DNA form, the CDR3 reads TGCAGCGTTCCAGGGGGGAACACTGAAGCTTTCTTT. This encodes CSVPGGNTEAFF.

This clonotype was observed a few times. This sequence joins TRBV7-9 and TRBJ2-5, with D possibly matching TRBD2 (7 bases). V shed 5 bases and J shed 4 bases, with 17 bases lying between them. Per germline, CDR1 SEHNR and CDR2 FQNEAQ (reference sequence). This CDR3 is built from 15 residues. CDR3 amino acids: CASSHRGGGGETQYF. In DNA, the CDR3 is TGTGCCAGCAGCCATAGAGGGGGAGGGGGAGAGACCCAGTACTTC.

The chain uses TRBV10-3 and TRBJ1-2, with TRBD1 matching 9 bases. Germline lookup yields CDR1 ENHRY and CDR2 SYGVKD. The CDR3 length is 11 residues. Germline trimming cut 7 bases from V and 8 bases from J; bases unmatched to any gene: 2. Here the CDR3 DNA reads TGTGCCATCAAAGGGACAGGGGGCTACACCTTC. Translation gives CAIKGTGGYTF.

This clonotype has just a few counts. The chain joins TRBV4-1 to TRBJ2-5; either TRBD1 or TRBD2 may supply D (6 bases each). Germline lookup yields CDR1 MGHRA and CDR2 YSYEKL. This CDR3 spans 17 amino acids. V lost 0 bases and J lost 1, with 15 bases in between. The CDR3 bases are TGCGCCAGCAGCCAAGATTGGGGGGCACTGGGCCAAGAGACCCAGTACTTC. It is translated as CASSQDWGALGQETQYF.

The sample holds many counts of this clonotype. CDR3 nucleotide sequence: TGCGCCAGCAGCCTAGGCCACGGTGGGAGACAACAAGCTTTCTTT. Its protein is CASSLGHGGRQQAFF. The chain combines TRBV4-1 with TRBJ1-1; no definite D call. Deletions cut 4 bases from V and 9 bases from J, with 21 bases between. The CDR3 is made up of 15 amino acids. Germline V gene data show CDR1 as MGHRA and CDR2 as YSYEKL.

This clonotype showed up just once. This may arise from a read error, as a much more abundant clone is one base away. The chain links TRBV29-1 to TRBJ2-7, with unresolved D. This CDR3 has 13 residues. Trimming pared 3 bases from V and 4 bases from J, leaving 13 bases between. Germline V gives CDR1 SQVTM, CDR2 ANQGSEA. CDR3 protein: CSVDIISDYEQYF. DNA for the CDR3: TGCAGCGTTGACATCATCTCGGATTACGAGCAGTACTTC.

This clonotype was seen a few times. CDR3 DNA: TGTGCCAGCACAAATAGCGGGGGTGTTGAGACCCAGTACTTC. Translation: CASTNSGGVETQYF. V usage is TRBV6-6 and J usage is TRBJ2-5; 9 bases map to TRBD2. CDR1 is MNHNY, CDR2 SVGAGI, per germline (reference sequence). V lost 7 bases to trimming and J lost 5 bases; unmatched junction nucleotides: 8. The CDR3 loop spans 14 amino acids.

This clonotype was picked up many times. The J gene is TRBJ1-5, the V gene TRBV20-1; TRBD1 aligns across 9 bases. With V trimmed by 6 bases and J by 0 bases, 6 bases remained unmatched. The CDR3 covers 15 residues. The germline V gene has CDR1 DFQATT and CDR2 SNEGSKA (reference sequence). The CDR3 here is CSAPGQGYSNQPQHF. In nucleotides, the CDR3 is TGCAGTGCACCGGGACAGGGCTATAGCAATCAGCCCCAGCATTTT.

In DNA form, the CDR3 reads TGTGCCAGCAGCTTAGATAAGGGGGGTCGCGTTGAGACCCAGTACTTC. It translates to CASSLDKGGRVETQYF. This chain links TRBV7-2 with TRBJ2-5; D assignment may be TRBD1 or TRBD2 (6 bases each). This CDR3 is 16 amino acids long. Looked up from germline, CDR1 is SGHTA and CDR2 is FQGNSA. Deletions cut 1 base from V and 5 bases from J, with 17 bases between.